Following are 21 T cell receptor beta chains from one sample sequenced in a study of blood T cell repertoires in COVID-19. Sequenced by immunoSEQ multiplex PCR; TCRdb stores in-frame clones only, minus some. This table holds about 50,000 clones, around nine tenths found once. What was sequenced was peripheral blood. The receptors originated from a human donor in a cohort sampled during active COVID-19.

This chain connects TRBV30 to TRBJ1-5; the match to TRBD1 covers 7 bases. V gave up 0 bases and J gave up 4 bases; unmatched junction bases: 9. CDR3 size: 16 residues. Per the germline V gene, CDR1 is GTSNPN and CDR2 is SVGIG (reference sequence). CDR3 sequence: CAWSVGWGQPNQPQHF. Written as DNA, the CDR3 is TGTGCCTGGAGTGTAGGGTGGGGACAGCCGAATCAGCCCCAGCATTTT.

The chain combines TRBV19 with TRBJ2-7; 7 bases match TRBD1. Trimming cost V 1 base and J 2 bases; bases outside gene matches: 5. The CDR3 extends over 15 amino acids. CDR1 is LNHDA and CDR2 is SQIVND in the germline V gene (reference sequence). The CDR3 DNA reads TGTGCCAGTAGTATAGGACAGGGCGCGGCCTACGAGCAGTACGTC. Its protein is CASSIGQGAAYEQYV.

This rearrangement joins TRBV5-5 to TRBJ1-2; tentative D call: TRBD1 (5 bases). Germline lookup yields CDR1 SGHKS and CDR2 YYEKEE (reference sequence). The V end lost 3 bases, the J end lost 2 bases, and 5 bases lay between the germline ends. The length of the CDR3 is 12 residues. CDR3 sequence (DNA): TGTGCCAGCAGCTCAGGGAACTATGGCTACACCTTC. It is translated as CASSSGNYGYTF.

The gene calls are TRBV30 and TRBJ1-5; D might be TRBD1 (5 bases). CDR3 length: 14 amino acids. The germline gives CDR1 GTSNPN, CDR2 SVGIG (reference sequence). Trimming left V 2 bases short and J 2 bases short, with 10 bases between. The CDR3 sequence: CAWSRGSGNQPQHF. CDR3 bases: TGTGCCTGGAGTAGGGGTTCTGGCAATCAGCCCCAGCATTTT. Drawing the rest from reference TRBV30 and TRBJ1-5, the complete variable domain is SQTIHQWPATLVQPVGSPLSLECTVEGTSNPNLYWYRQAAGRGLQLLFYSVGIGQISSEVPQNLSASRPQDRQFILSSKKLLLSDSGFYLCAWSRGSGNQPQHFGDGTRLSIL.

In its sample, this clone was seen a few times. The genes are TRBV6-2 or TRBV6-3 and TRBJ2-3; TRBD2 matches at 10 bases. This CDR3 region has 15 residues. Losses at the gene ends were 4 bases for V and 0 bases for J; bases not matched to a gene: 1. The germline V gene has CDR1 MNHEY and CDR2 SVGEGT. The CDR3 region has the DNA TGTGCCAGCAGTTCGACTAGCGGGAGCACAGATACGCAGTATTTT. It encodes CASSSTSGSTDTQYF.

The CDR3 protein is CASSLGGGVSGNTIYF. CDR3 in DNA: TGTGCCAGCAGCTTAGGAGGGGGCGTCTCTGGAAACACCATATATTTT. V usage is TRBV7-9 and J usage is TRBJ1-3; 7 bases are shared with TRBD1. This CDR3 region has 16 residues. Losses at the gene ends were 1 base for V and 0 bases for J; bases not matched to a gene: 3. CDR1 SEHNR and CDR2 FQNEAQ come from the germline V gene (reference sequence).

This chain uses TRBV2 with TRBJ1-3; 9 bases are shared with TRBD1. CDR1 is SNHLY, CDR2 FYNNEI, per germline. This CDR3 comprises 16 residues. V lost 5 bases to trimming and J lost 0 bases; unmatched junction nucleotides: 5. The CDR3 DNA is TGTGCCAGCAGTCAGGACAGGGGACCCTCTGGAAACACCATATATTTT. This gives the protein CASSQDRGPSGNTIYF.

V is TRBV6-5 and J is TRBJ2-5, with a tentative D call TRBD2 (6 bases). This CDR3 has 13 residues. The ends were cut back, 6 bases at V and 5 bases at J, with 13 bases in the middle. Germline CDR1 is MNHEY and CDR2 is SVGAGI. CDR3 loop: CASRRDSGETQYF. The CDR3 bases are TGTGCCAGCAGGCGGGACTCGGGTGAGACCCAGTACTTC.

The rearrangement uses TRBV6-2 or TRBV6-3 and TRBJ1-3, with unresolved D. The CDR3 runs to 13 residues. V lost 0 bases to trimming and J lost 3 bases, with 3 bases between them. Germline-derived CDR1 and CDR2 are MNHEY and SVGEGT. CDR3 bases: TGTGCCAGCAGTTACTCGAGTGGAAACACCATATATTTT. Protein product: CASSYSSGNTIYF.

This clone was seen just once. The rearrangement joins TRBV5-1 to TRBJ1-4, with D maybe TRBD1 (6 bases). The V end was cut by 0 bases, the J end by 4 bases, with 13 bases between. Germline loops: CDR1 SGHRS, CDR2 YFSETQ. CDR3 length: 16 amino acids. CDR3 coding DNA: TGCGCCAGCAGCTTGGACAGGGTTACTTATAATGAAAAACTGTTTTTT. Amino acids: CASSLDRVTYNEKLFF.

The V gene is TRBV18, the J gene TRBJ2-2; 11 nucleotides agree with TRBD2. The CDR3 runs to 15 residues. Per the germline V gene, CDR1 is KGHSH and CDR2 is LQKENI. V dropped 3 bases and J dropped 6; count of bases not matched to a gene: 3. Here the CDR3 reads CASSPTSGDAGELFF. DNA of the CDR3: TGTGCCAGCTCACCGACTAGCGGGGACGCCGGGGAGCTGTTTTTT.

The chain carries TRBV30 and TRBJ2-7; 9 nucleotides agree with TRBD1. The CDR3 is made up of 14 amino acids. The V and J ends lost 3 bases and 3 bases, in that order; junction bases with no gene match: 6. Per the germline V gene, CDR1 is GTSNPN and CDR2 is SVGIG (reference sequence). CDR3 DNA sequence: TGTGCCTGGAGACCGGACAGGGGCTACTACGAGCAGTACTTC. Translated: CAWRPDRGYYEQYF.

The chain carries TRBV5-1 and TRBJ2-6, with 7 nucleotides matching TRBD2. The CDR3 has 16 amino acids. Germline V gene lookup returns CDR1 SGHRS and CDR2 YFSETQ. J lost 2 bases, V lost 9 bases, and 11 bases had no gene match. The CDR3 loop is CATRQGGFTGANVLTF. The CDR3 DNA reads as TGCGCCACCAGGCAGGGAGGGTTTACTGGGGCCAACGTCCTGACTTTC.

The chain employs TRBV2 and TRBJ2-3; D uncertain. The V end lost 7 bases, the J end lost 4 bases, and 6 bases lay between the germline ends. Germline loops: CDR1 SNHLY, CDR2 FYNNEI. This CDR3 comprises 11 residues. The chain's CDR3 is CASNRADTQYF. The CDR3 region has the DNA TGTGCCAGCAATCGGGCAGATACGCAGTATTTT.

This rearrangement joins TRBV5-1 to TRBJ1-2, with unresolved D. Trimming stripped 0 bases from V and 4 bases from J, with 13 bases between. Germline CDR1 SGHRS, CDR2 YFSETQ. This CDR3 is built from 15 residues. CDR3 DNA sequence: TGCGCCAGCAGCTTGGCCGAGGCGAAAACCTATGGCTACACCTTC. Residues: CASSLAEAKTYGYTF. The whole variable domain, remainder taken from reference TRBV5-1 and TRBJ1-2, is KAGVTQTPRYLIKTRGQQVTLSCSPISGHRSVSWYQQTPGQGLQFLFEYFSETQRNKGNFPGRFSGRQFSNSRSEMNVSTLELGDSALYLCASSLAEAKTYGYTFGSGTRLTVV.

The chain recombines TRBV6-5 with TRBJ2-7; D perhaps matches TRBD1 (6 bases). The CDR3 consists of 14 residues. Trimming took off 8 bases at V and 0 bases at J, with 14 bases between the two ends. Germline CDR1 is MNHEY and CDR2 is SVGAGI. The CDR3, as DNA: TGTGCCAGCTCCAAAGGGGACACCTCCTACGAGCAGTACGTC. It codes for CASSKGDTSYEQYV.

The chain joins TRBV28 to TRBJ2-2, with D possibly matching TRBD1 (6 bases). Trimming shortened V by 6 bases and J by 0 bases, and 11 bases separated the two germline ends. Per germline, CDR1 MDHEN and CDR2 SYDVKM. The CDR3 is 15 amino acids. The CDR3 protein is CASSPGQTNTGELFF. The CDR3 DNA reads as TGTGCCAGCAGCCCAGGACAGACGAACACCGGGGAGCTGTTTTTT.

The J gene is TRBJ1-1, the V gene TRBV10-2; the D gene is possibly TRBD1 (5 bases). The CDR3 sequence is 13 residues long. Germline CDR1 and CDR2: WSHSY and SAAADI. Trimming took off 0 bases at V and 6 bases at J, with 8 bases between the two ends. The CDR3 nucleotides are TGCGCCAGCAGTGAGTCGGGGGGGGCTGAAGCTTTCTTT. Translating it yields CASSESGGAEAFF.

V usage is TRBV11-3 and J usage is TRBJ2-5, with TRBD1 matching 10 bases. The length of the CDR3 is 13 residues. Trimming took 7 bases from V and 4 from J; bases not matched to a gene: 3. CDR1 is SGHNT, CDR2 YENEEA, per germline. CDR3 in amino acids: CASTRTGGETQYF. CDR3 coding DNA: TGTGCCAGCACTCGGACAGGGGGAGAGACCCAGTACTTC. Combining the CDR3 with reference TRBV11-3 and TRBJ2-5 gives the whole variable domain EAGVVQSPRYKIIEKKQPVAFWCNPISGHNTLYWYLQNLGQGPELLIRYENEEAVDDSQLPKDRFSAERLKGVDSTLKIQPAELGDSAVYLCASTRTGGETQYFGPGTRLLVL.

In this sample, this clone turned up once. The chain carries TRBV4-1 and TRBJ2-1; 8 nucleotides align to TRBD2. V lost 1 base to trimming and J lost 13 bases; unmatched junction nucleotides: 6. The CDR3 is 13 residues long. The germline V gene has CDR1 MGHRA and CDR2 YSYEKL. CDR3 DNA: TGCGCCAGCAGCCAAGGGACTAGCCGGATACAGTTCTTC. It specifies CASSQGTSRIQFF.

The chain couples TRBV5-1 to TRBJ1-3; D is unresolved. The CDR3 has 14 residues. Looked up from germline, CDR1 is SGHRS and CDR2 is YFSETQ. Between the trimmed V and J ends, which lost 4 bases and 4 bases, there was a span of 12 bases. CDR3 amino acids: CASSIPDAGNTIYF. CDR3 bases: TGCGCCAGCAGCATTCCCGATGCGGGAAACACCATATATTTT.